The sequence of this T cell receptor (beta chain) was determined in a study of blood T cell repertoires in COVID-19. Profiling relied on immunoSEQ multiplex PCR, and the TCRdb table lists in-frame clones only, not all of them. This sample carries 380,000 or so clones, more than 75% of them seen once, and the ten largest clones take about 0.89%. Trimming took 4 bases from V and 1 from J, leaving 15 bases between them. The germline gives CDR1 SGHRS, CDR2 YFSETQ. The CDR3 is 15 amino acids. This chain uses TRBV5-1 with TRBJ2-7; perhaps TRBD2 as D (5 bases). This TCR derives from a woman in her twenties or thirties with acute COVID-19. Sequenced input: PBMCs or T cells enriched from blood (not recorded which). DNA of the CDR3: TGCGCCAGCAGCCTAAAACAGCGGCCTTCCTACGAGCAGTACTTC. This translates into CASSLKQRPSYEQYF.